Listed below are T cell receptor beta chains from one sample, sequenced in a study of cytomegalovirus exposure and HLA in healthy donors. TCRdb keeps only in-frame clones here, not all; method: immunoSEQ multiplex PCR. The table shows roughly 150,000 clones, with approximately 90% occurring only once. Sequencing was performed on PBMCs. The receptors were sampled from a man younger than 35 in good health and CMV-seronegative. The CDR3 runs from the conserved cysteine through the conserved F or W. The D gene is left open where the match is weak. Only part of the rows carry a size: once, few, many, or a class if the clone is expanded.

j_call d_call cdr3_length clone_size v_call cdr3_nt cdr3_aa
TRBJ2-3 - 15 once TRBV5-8 TGTGCCAGCAGCTTGGGCGCAACTAGCACAGATACGCAGTATTTT CASSLGATSTDTQYF
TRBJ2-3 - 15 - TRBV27 TGTGCCAGCAGTTTAATAGGACAGCCCACAGATACGCAGTATTTT CASSLIGQPTDTQYF
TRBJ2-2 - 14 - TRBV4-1 TGCGCCAGCATAGGTCGGCTAGGGGCCGGGGAGCTGTTTTTT CASIGRLGAGELFF
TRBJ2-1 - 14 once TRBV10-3 TGTGCCAGCAGCATGGACAGCTCCTACAATGAGCAGTTCTTC CASSMDSSYNEQFF
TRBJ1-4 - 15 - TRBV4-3 TGCGCCAGCAGCCAGCGTGGGGGGGGGAATGAAAAACTGTTTTTT CASSQRGGGNEKLFF
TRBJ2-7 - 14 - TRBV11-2 TGTGCCAGCAGCTTGGAAACAGGGTCCTACGAGCAGTACTTC CASSLETGSYEQYF
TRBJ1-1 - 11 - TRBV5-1 TGCGCCAGCAGCCAGGACACTGAAGCTTTCTTT CASSQDTEAFF
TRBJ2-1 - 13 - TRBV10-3 TGTGCCATCGGTAGGACAGAAAACAATGAGCAGTTCTTC CAIGRTENNEQFF
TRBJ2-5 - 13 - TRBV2 TGTGCCAGCAGTGAACTACCTCAAGAGACCCAGTACTTC CASSELPQETQYF
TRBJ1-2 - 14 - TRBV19 TGTGCCAGTAGTTTGGACAGCGTAAACTATGGCTACACCTTC CASSLDSVNYGYTF